These T cell receptor beta chains were read from a single sample in a study of blood T cell repertoires in COVID-19. Data came from immunoSEQ multiplex PCR; TCRdb stores just in-frame clones and leaves some out. The table records 130,000 or so clones, roughly 88% of them present only once. The specimen sequenced was peripheral blood. These receptors all come from a man aged 45-65 years with acute or convalescent COVID-19. CDR3s include the opening cysteine and the closing phenylalanine or tryptophan. A D gene is named only where the DNA matches it firmly. Not every row has a clone size; where given, it reads once, few, many or a size class.

v_gene: TRBV11-2
d_gene: -
abundance: -
j_gene: TRBJ2-7
CDR3nt: TGTGCCAGCAGCTTGTTGCAGGGCCCCTACGAGCAGTACTTC
CDR3aa: CASSLLQGPYEQYF

v_gene: TRBV19
d_gene: -
abundance: -
j_gene: TRBJ1-5
CDR3nt: TGTGCCAGTAGCGATGCAGGATTTTATCAGCCCCAGCATTTT
CDR3aa: CASSDAGFYQPQHF

v_gene: TRBV2
d_gene: TRBD1
abundance: -
j_gene: TRBJ2-7
CDR3nt: TGTGCCAGCAGTTCCGACAGGGGCTATAACTACGAGCAGTACTTC
CDR3aa: CASSSDRGYNYEQYF

v_gene: TRBV6-6
d_gene: TRBD2
abundance: -
j_gene: TRBJ2-6
CDR3nt: TGTGCCAGCAGTCCCCGGGGGGGGGCGGTTTTAACTCCTGGGGCCAACGTCCTGACTTTC
CDR3aa: CASSPRGGAVLTPGANVLTF

v_gene: TRBV18
d_gene: -
abundance: -
j_gene: TRBJ1-2
CDR3nt: TGTGCCAGCTCACCAACCGGGGTTGGTGGCTACACCTTC
CDR3aa: CASSPTGVGGYTF

v_gene: TRBV29-1
d_gene: TRBD2
abundance: -
j_gene: TRBJ2-1
CDR3nt: TGCAGCGTTGGCGGACTAGCGGGAGGGCCCTCCTACAATGAGCAGTTCTTC
CDR3aa: CSVGGLAGGPSYNEQFF

v_gene: TRBV5-6
d_gene: TRBD2
abundance: -
j_gene: TRBJ2-7
CDR3nt: TGTGCCAGCAGCTTTGGACTAGCGGGGGTTATCGAGCAGTACTTC
CDR3aa: CASSFGLAGVIEQYF

v_gene: TRBV11-2
d_gene: TRBD1
abundance: -
j_gene: TRBJ1-3
CDR3nt: TGTGCCAGCAGCGCCGGGACAGCAACCGGAAACACCATATATTTT
CDR3aa: CASSAGTATGNTIYF

v_gene: TRBV10-3
d_gene: TRBD2
abundance: -
j_gene: TRBJ2-7
CDR3nt: TGTGCCACGAAGGGGACTAGCGGGAGGGCCCCCTACGAGCAGTACTTC
CDR3aa: CATKGTSGRAPYEQYF

v_gene: TRBV29-1
d_gene: -
abundance: -
j_gene: TRBJ1-2
CDR3nt: TGCAGCGTTGAAGAGGGCCTCGGAGGCTACACCTTC
CDR3aa: CSVEEGLGGYTF

v_gene: TRBV7-9
d_gene: TRBD1
abundance: -
j_gene: TRBJ1-2
CDR3nt: TGTGCCAGCAGCAGGGGTGGGACAGGGGCGGCGAAAGGCTACACCTTC
CDR3aa: CASSRGGTGAAKGYTF

v_gene: TRBV9
d_gene: TRBD2
abundance: once
j_gene: TRBJ2-3
CDR3nt: TGTGCCAGCAGCGTTGGACTAGCAGGTACAGATACGCAGTATTTT
CDR3aa: CASSVGLAGTDTQYF

v_gene: TRBV5-1
d_gene: TRBD1
abundance: -
j_gene: TRBJ1-2
CDR3nt: TGCGCCAGCAGCCCCGGACAGGGCCGTAGGGGCTACACCTTC
CDR3aa: CASSPGQGRRGYTF

v_gene: TRBV5-1
d_gene: -
abundance: -
j_gene: TRBJ2-1
CDR3nt: TGCGCCAGCAGCTTGACGGTTCCGCGGAACAACAATGAGCAGTTCTTC
CDR3aa: CASSLTVPRNNNEQFF

v_gene: TRBV6-1
d_gene: TRBD1
abundance: -
j_gene: TRBJ2-7
CDR3nt: TGTGCCAGCAGTGAAGCCCACTGGGACAGCTCACGGGAGCAGTACTTC
CDR3aa: CASSEAHWDSSREQYF

v_gene: TRBV5-1
d_gene: -
abundance: -
j_gene: TRBJ1-2
CDR3nt: TGCGCCAGCAGCCCTCAGACAATGTGGGACTATGGCTACACCTTC
CDR3aa: CASSPQTMWDYGYTF

v_gene: TRBV5-1
d_gene: -
abundance: -
j_gene: TRBJ1-4
CDR3nt: TGCGCCAGCAGTCTCGCCCCTTTTAAGCTGGATGAAAAACTGTTTTTT
CDR3aa: CASSLAPFKLDEKLFF

v_gene: TRBV10-3
d_gene: -
abundance: few
j_gene: TRBJ1-6
CDR3nt: TGTGCCATCAGTGACTTGAGCAATTCACCCCTCCACTTT
CDR3aa: CAISDLSNSPLHF

v_gene: TRBV7-9
d_gene: -
abundance: -
j_gene: TRBJ1-4
CDR3nt: TGTGCCAGCAGCTCCTTATCCTCTGGAGTTAATGAAAAACTGTTTTTT
CDR3aa: CASSSLSSGVNEKLFF

v_gene: TRBV12-3/TRBV12-4
d_gene: -
abundance: -
j_gene: TRBJ2-5
CDR3nt: TGTGCCAGCAGTTTTCCAGGGGGGGAGACCCAGTACTTC
CDR3aa: CASSFPGGETQYF

v_gene: TRBV7-7
d_gene: TRBD2
abundance: -
j_gene: TRBJ2-2
CDR3nt: TGTGCTAGCAGCTTAGCGGGACTAACTCTTGCCGGGGAGCTGTTTTTT
CDR3aa: CASSLAGLTLAGELFF

v_gene: TRBV18
d_gene: TRBD1
abundance: -
j_gene: TRBJ1-2
CDR3nt: TGTGCCAGCTCACCGACAGGGGGTGACTATGGCTACACCTTC
CDR3aa: CASSPTGGDYGYTF

v_gene: TRBV5-6
d_gene: TRBD2
abundance: -
j_gene: TRBJ2-1
CDR3nt: TGTGCCAGCAGCTTCCTAGCGGGAGCGTTTCACAATGAGCAGTTCTTC
CDR3aa: CASSFLAGAFHNEQFF

v_gene: TRBV6-4
d_gene: TRBD2
abundance: few
j_gene: TRBJ2-1
CDR3nt: TGTGCCAGCAGTGAGGCCGGGACTAGCGGCTACAATGAGCAGTTCTTC
CDR3aa: CASSEAGTSGYNEQFF

v_gene: TRBV5-1
d_gene: -
abundance: -
j_gene: TRBJ2-1
CDR3nt: TGCGCCAGCAGCTTGGCCGAAGACAGTGAGCAGTTCTTC
CDR3aa: CASSLAEDSEQFF

v_gene: TRBV6-5
d_gene: -
abundance: -
j_gene: TRBJ1-4
CDR3nt: TGTGCCAGCAACCGACAAGAAAAACTGTTTTTT
CDR3aa: CASNRQEKLFF

v_gene: TRBV12-5
d_gene: -
abundance: -
j_gene: TRBJ2-1
CDR3nt: TGTGCTAGTAAGGCCGGGTGGCCTGCCCCTAATGAGCAGTTCTTC
CDR3aa: CASKAGWPAPNEQFF

v_gene: TRBV19
d_gene: -
abundance: -
j_gene: TRBJ1-1
CDR3nt: TGTGCCAGTAGTCGTCGGGACTCCGCTGAAGCTTTCTTT
CDR3aa: CASSRRDSAEAFF

v_gene: TRBV7-9
d_gene: -
abundance: -
j_gene: TRBJ2-1
CDR3nt: TGTGCCAGCAGCTTAGACTCGGGTAGTGAGCAGTTCTTC
CDR3aa: CASSLDSGSEQFF

v_gene: TRBV24-1
d_gene: -
abundance: -
j_gene: TRBJ2-1
CDR3nt: TGTGCCACCAGTGATTTTCGCCTAGGTGGCAATGAGCAGTTCTTC
CDR3aa: CATSDFRLGGNEQFF

v_gene: TRBV11-3
d_gene: TRBD2
abundance: -
j_gene: TRBJ2-2
CDR3nt: TGTGCCAGCAGCTCCGGTTCGGGGGGGAACACCGGGGAGCTGTTTTTT
CDR3aa: CASSSGSGGNTGELFF

v_gene: TRBV13
d_gene: -
abundance: once
j_gene: TRBJ1-4
CDR3nt: TGTGCCAGCAGCTTACTGCGGGGCGGGACTAATGAAAAACTGTTTTTT
CDR3aa: CASSLLRGGTNEKLFF

v_gene: TRBV28
d_gene: TRBD1
abundance: -
j_gene: TRBJ1-2
CDR3nt: TGTGCCAGCAGATTAAGGGGGACAGGGGGCCTTGGCTACACCTTC
CDR3aa: CASRLRGTGGLGYTF

v_gene: TRBV5-1
d_gene: -
abundance: -
j_gene: TRBJ1-6
CDR3nt: TGCGCCAGCAGCTCCCATGGAGGTGCGGATTCACCCCTCCACTTT
CDR3aa: CASSSHGGADSPLHF

v_gene: TRBV5-4
d_gene: -
abundance: -
j_gene: TRBJ2-3
CDR3nt: TGTGCCAGCAGCACCCGGGGAGATACGCAGTATTTT
CDR3aa: CASSTRGDTQYF

v_gene: TRBV4-2
d_gene: -
abundance: -
j_gene: TRBJ1-2
CDR3nt: TGTGCCAGCAGCCAAGCGGGTGACTTGGATGGCTACACCTTC
CDR3aa: CASSQAGDLDGYTF

v_gene: TRBV5-1
d_gene: TRBD1
abundance: -
j_gene: TRBJ1-1
CDR3nt: TGCGCCAGCAGCGTTGGGACAGTCATAACTGAAGCTTTCTTT
CDR3aa: CASSVGTVITEAFF

v_gene: TRBV5-1
d_gene: -
abundance: few
j_gene: TRBJ1-1
CDR3nt: TGCGCCAGCAGCTTGGTGTCGGTGAACACTGAAGCTTTCTTT
CDR3aa: CASSLVSVNTEAFF

v_gene: TRBV27
d_gene: TRBD1
abundance: -
j_gene: TRBJ1-4
CDR3nt: TGTGCCAGCAGGTCCTTCGGGACAGCCGCAACTAATGAAAAACTGTTTTTT
CDR3aa: CASRSFGTAATNEKLFF

v_gene: TRBV7-9
d_gene: TRBD1
abundance: -
j_gene: TRBJ1-1
CDR3nt: TGTGCCAGCAGCTTTAGGACGACAGGGGCGGATGGAGAAGCTTTCTTT
CDR3aa: CASSFRTTGADGEAFF

v_gene: TRBV5-5
d_gene: TRBD1
abundance: -
j_gene: TRBJ1-5
CDR3nt: TGTGCCAGCAGTGACAGGGGCGGTAGCAATCAGCCCCAGCATTTT
CDR3aa: CASSDRGGSNQPQHF

v_gene: TRBV27
d_gene: TRBD1
abundance: -
j_gene: TRBJ2-6
CDR3nt: TGTGCCAGCAGGGGGACAGTTGCTGGGGCCAACGTCCTGACTTTC
CDR3aa: CASRGTVAGANVLTF

v_gene: TRBV10-3
d_gene: TRBD1
abundance: -
j_gene: TRBJ1-1
CDR3nt: TGTGCCATCAGTGAGTCGCGAGGGGGCTACACTGAAGCTTTCTTT
CDR3aa: CAISESRGGYTEAFF

v_gene: TRBV5-6
d_gene: TRBD1
abundance: -
j_gene: TRBJ1-2
CDR3nt: TGTGCCAGCAGCTTGGGACAGGGGATCTATGGCTACACCTTC
CDR3aa: CASSLGQGIYGYTF

v_gene: TRBV18
d_gene: -
abundance: -
j_gene: TRBJ1-5
CDR3nt: TGTGCCAGCTCACCAAACGGTGAAAATCAGCCCCAGCATTTT
CDR3aa: CASSPNGENQPQHF

v_gene: TRBV5-1
d_gene: -
abundance: few
j_gene: TRBJ2-2
CDR3nt: TGCGCCAGCAGCTTATGGGGCGAGAACACCGGGGAGCTGTTTTTT
CDR3aa: CASSLWGENTGELFF

v_gene: TRBV28
d_gene: TRBD1
abundance: -
j_gene: TRBJ2-3
CDR3nt: TGTGCCAGCAGTCAAGGTCCGGGACAGGGGATGTATACGCAGTATTTT
CDR3aa: CASSQGPGQGMYTQYF

v_gene: TRBV25-1
d_gene: TRBD1
abundance: -
j_gene: TRBJ1-1
CDR3nt: TGTGCCAGCACCCGAGGGGGCTCGAACACTGAAGCTTTCTTT
CDR3aa: CASTRGGSNTEAFF

v_gene: TRBV7-2
d_gene: TRBD2
abundance: -
j_gene: TRBJ2-7
CDR3nt: TGTGCCAGCAGCCCGATTGGGGGGGACTCCTACGAGCAGTACTTC
CDR3aa: CASSPIGGDSYEQYF

v_gene: TRBV11-3
d_gene: -
abundance: -
j_gene: TRBJ2-3
CDR3nt: TGTGCCAGCAGCCTCGGGGTTGGCGCAGATACGCAGTATTTT
CDR3aa: CASSLGVGADTQYF

v_gene: TRBV19
d_gene: TRBD1
abundance: few
j_gene: TRBJ1-5
CDR3nt: TGTGCCAGTAGTACAAGGACAGGGACGATCAATCAGCCCCAGCATTTT
CDR3aa: CASSTRTGTINQPQHF

v_gene: TRBV10-3
d_gene: TRBD1
abundance: -
j_gene: TRBJ2-7
CDR3nt: TGTGCCATCAGTGAGTATACAGGGGAGCATGGCGAGCAGTACTTC
CDR3aa: CAISEYTGEHGEQYF

v_gene: TRBV10-1
d_gene: -
abundance: once
j_gene: TRBJ1-1
CDR3nt: TGCGCCAGCAGTGAGTCGGGGGGTGGGACTGAAGCTTTCTTT
CDR3aa: CASSESGGGTEAFF

v_gene: TRBV9
d_gene: TRBD1
abundance: -
j_gene: TRBJ1-1
CDR3nt: TGTGCCAGCAGCGTGGGGGGACAGAGCGCTGAAGCTTTCTTT
CDR3aa: CASSVGGQSAEAFF

v_gene: TRBV7-2
d_gene: -
abundance: -
j_gene: TRBJ2-7
CDR3nt: TGTGCCAGCAGTCGCAGGGGATTCGAGCAGTACTTC
CDR3aa: CASSRRGFEQYF

v_gene: TRBV3-1/TRBV3-2
d_gene: -
abundance: -
j_gene: TRBJ1-6
CDR3nt: TGTGCCAGCAGCCAAGTCGAAAGCTTACCTAATTCACCCCTCCACTTT
CDR3aa: CASSQVESLPNSPLHF

v_gene: TRBV29-1
d_gene: TRBD2
abundance: -
j_gene: TRBJ2-3
CDR3nt: TGCAGCACGAAGACTAGCGGACGGACAGATACGCAGTATTTT
CDR3aa: CSTKTSGRTDTQYF

v_gene: TRBV29-1
d_gene: -
abundance: once
j_gene: TRBJ1-1
CDR3nt: TGCAGCGTTGAATTGTGGGGCGGCGACACTGAAGCTTTCTTT
CDR3aa: CSVELWGGDTEAFF